The text below deals with one T cell receptor beta chain. Assay: immunoSEQ multiplex PCR; the TCRdb copy retains only in-frame clones and omits some. This table has around 140,000 clones, 85% to 95% appearing once. These data originate in a study of T cell responses to AZD1222 COVID-19 vaccine. Sample: peripheral blood, taken on day 0 of MenACWY control vaccination. This clonotype was sampled from an adult in good health.

Here the CDR3 reads CASSLSPGQGQDYGYTF. As DNA, the CDR3 is TGTGCCAGCAGCTTATCCCCGGGACAGGGGCAAGACTATGGCTACACCTTC. This rearrangement joins TRBV7-8 to TRBJ1-2; 10 bases align to TRBD1. CDR1 is SGHVS, CDR2 FQNEAQ, per germline. The length of the CDR3 is 17 residues. V lost 2 bases and J lost 3; bases outside the gene matches: 9.